This T cell receptor beta chain originates from a study of T-cell memory formation after mild COVID-19. Each CDR3 protein gets one entry after TCRdb re-called the 5' RACE reads with MiXCR. The sample has 350,000 to 450,000 distinct CDR3 sequences, around 20% seen once. The origin of this receptor is an adult woman who had mild COVID-19 (a few samples of this study predate the infection). Cell type and time point are not known. The sample comprised PBMCs or a T cell subset sorted from them (not recorded which).

Here the CDR3 DNA reads TGTGCCAGCAGCTTGGTGGGGTCCTCGCGGGGCTACGAGCAGTACTTC. Translation gives CASSLVGSSRGYEQYF. V is TRBV5-5 and J is TRBJ2-7; perhaps TRBD2 as D (6 bases). The CDR3 length is 16 residues. Trimming removed 0 bases at V and 3 bases at J, with 16 bases between. CDR1 and CDR2 from the germline V gene are SGHKS and YYEKEE (reference sequence).